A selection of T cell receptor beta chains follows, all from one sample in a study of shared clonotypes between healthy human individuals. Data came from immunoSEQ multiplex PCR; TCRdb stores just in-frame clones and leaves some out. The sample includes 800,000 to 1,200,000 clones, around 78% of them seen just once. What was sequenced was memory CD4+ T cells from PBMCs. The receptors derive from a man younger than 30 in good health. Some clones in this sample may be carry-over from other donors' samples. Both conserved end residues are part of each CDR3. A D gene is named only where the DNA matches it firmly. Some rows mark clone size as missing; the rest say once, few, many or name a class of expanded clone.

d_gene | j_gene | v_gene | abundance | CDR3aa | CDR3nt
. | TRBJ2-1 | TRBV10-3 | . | CAISGPPRSGSLGRGYNEQFF | TGTGCCATCAGTGGGCCCCCGCGGAGCGGCTCTCTGGGCCGGGGTTACAATGAGCAGTTCTTC
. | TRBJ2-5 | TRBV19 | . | CASSERYQETQYF | TGTGCCAGTAGTGAGCGGTACCAAGAGACCCAGTACTTC
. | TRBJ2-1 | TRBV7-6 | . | CASSFVPGPPVAYNEQFF | TGTGCCAGCAGCTTCGTGCCGGGACCCCCAGTAGCATACAATGAGCAGTTCTTC
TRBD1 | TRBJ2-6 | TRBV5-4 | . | CASSSGDRMANVLTF | TGTGCCAGCAGCTCGGGGGACAGGATGGCCAACGTCCTGACTTTC
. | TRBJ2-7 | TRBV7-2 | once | CASSLGSPGDEQYF | TGTGCCAGCAGCTTAGGGAGTCCGGGGGACGAGCAGTACTTC
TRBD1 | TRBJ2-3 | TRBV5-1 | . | CASMAGQGRADTQYF | TGCGCCAGCATGGCCGGACAGGGAAGGGCAGATACGCAGTATTTT
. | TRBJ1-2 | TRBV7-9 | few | CASSLRTQEGYTF | TGTGCCAGCAGCTTGAGAACACAGGAGGGCTACACCTTC
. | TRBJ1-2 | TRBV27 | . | CASSFRASYGYTF | TGTGCCAGCAGTTTTAGGGCCAGCTATGGCTACACCTTC
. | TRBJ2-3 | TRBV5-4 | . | CASSTARAADTQYF | TGTGCCAGCAGCACGGCTAGAGCAGCTGATACGCAGTATTTT
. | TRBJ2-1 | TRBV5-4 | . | CASSFGSGRLSYNEQFF | TGTGCCAGCAGCTTCGGAAGCGGGCGCCTCTCCTACAATGAGCAGTTCTTC
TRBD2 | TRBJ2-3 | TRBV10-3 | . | CAISPSGTSTDTQYF | TGTGCCATCAGCCCAAGCGGGACGAGCACAGATACGCAGTATTTT
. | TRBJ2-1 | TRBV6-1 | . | CASSANRGTEQFF | TGTGCCAGCAGTGCAAATAGGGGGACTGAGCAGTTCTTC
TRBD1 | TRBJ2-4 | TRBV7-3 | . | CASSYEGAKNIQYF | TGTGCCAGCAGCTATGAGGGGGCGAAAAACATTCAGTACTTC
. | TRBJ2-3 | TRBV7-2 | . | CASSAETFPGEADTQYF | TGTGCCAGCAGCGCCGAAACGTTTCCGGGAGAGGCAGATACGCAGTATTTT
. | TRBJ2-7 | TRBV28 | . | CASSLALADEQYF | TGTGCCAGCAGTTTAGCGCTAGCTGACGAGCAGTACTTC
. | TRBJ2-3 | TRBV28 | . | CASSLGGGADTQYF | TGTGCCAGCAGTTTAGGGGGAGGAGCAGATACGCAGTATTTT
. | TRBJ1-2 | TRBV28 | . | CASSLRTQEGYTF | TGTGCCAGCAGTTTAAGGACGCAGGAAGGCTACACCTTC
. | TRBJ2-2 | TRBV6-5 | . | CASRFRGTAPGELFF | TGTGCCAGCAGGTTCCGCGGGACGGCGCCCGGGGAGCTGTTTTTT
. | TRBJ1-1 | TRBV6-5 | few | CASSYSSTGGEAFF | TGTGCCAGCAGTTACTCAAGTACCGGTGGTGAAGCTTTCTTT
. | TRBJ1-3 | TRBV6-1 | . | CASSVGGLGSGNTIYF | TGTGCCAGCAGTGTGGGGGGTTTAGGCTCTGGAAACACCATATATTTT
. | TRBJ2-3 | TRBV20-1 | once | CSAPTADTQYF | TGCAGTGCTCCGACAGCAGATACGCAGTATTTT
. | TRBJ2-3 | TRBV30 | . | CAWTLGRLQDTQYF | TGTGCCTGGACGCTGGGGAGACTGCAAGATACGCAGTATTTT